This T cell receptor (beta chain) emerged from a study of vaccination effects on CD4 cells after COVID-19. Points on this clone: Its antigen is not known.

Deletions cut 3 bases from V and 2 bases from J, with 7 bases between. The CDR3 length is 13 residues. Study-level results: Clonal contraction was marked in infection- and vaccine-induced clones late after vaccination.

ViraFEST used viral peptide pools to expand antigen-specific CD4+ T cells before sequencing. The authors isolated CD4+ T cells after roughly eleven days of culture. Subjects were given two BNT162b2 or mRNA-1273 vaccine doses. It was with roughly 10 IU/ml IL-2 and around 10 ug/ml peptides that a few million PBMC per well were cultured. Sequencing was performed with immunoSEQ multiplex PCR; in TCRdb, only in-frame clones are kept and a portion is missing. Among about 27,000 clones listed, 83% were seen once. The chain employs TRBV12-3 or TRBV12-4 and TRBJ1-1; D is unresolved. This TCR came from a human donor who received a COVID-19 vaccine. Some clones in this sample may be carry-over from other donors' samples. The sequences come from CD4+ T cells from PBMCs cultured with HCoV-NL63 spike peptides, collected after COVID-19 vaccination. The CDR3 nucleotides read TGTGCCAGCAGTTTTTCGGAAAACACTGAAGCTTTCTTT. Its translation: CASSFSENTEAFF.